The 4 T cell receptor beta chains below all came from one sample that was sequenced in a study of beta chain features in type 1 diabetes. Expressed TCRB transcripts were sequenced because the entire RNA isolate underwent reverse transcription. The protocol was immunoSEQ multiplex PCR, while the TCRdb copy is restricted to in-frame clones and leaves out a portion. The data hold about 230,000 clones, with roughly 9.6% observed a single time. The sample consisted of naive CD4+ T cells from blood. The origin of the receptors is a woman between 18 and 29 years old in good health.

J is TRBJ1-3 and V is TRBV5-1; D uncertain. V lost 3 bases and J 1 base, leaving 8 bases between the germline ends. CDR1 SGHRS and CDR2 YFSETQ come from the germline V gene. CDR3 length: 14 amino acids. The CDR3 region is CASSSGDSGNTIYF. CDR3 sequence (DNA): TGCGCCAGCAGCTCCGGGGATTCTGGAAACACCATATATTTT.

This clone was counted only a few times. The chain carries TRBV29-1 and TRBJ2-5; D is unresolved. Germline CDR1 is SQVTM and CDR2 is ANQGSEA. This CDR3 region has 13 residues. The V end was cut by 5 bases, the J end by 1 base, with 11 bases between. The CDR3 loop is CSVRGQSQETQYF. CDR3 DNA sequence: TGCAGCGTTCGAGGTCAAAGCCAAGAGACCCAGTACTTC.

The gene calls are TRBV2 and TRBJ1-6; D unresolved. V was pared by 7 bases and J by 0 bases, with 13 bases between. Germline CDR1 and CDR2: SNHLY and FYNNEI. The CDR3 spans 16 residues. DNA of the CDR3: TGTGCCAGCACCTTCTCGGGGTCCTCCTATAATTCACCCCTCCACTTT. Amino acid sequence: CASTFSGSSYNSPLHF. The variable domain in full, with the rest retrieved from reference TRBV2 and TRBJ1-6, is EPEVTQTPSHQVTQMGQEVILRCVPISNHLYFYWYRQILGQKVEFLVSFYNNEISEKSEIFDDQFSVERPDGSNFTLKIRSTKLEDSAMYFCASTFSGSSYNSPLHFGNGTRLTVT.

This clone was detected a few times. The rearrangement links TRBV9 to TRBJ2-3; no clear D gene. The CDR3 consists of 13 residues. Trimming cost V 5 bases and J 10 bases, with 17 bases left between them. Germline lookup yields CDR1 SGDLS and CDR2 YYNGEE. The CDR3 is CASRWSGDFSQYF. Written as DNA, the CDR3 is TGTGCCAGCAGGTGGTCCGGTGACTTCTCGCAGTATTTT.